Listed here are 21 T cell receptor beta chains from one sample, sequenced in a study of blood T cell repertoires in COVID-19. Profiling relied on immunoSEQ multiplex PCR, and the TCRdb table lists in-frame clones only, not all of them. The sample lists roughly 84,000 clones; 60% to 80% were seen once. The sequenced sample consisted of peripheral blood. Receptors were obtained from a man aged 60-69 years with COVID-19, enrolled during active disease.

This clone was observed a few times. The chain employs TRBV2 and TRBJ1-1, with a weak D call TRBD1 (5 bases). The V end was cut by 10 bases, the J end by 6 bases, with 15 bases between. This CDR3 is 12 amino acids long. Germline V gene lookup returns CDR1 SNHLY and CDR2 FYNNEI. The CDR3 here is CATLPRVAEAFF. Written as DNA, the CDR3 is TGTGCCACCCTCCCCAGGGTCGCTGAAGCTTTCTTT.

The chain recombines TRBV11-2 with TRBJ1-4; 10 bases agree with TRBD1. V dropped 2 bases and J dropped 6; count of bases not matched to a gene: 3. Germline CDR1 is SGHAT and CDR2 is FQNNGV. CDR3 length: 15 amino acids. CDR3 amino acids: CASSLMGTGDEKLFF. CDR3 nucleotide sequence: TGTGCCAGCAGCTTAATGGGGACAGGGGATGAAAAACTGTTTTTT.

This clone has only a few counts. The chain carries TRBV5-1 and TRBJ1-1; possibly TRBD1 for D (5 bases). The CDR3 extends over 14 amino acids. The V end lost 4 bases, the J end lost 4 bases, and 14 bases lay between the germline ends. The germline gives CDR1 SGHRS, CDR2 YFSETQ. The CDR3 here is CASSPPGTITEAFF. CDR3 nucleotide sequence: TGCGCCAGCAGCCCACCGGGGACTATCACTGAAGCTTTCTTT. Using reference TRBV5-1 and TRBJ1-1 for the parts outside the CDR3, the full variable domain is KAGVTQTPRYLIKTRGQQVTLSCSPISGHRSVSWYQQTPGQGLQFLFEYFSETQRNKGNFPGRFSGRQFSNSRSEMNVSTLELGDSALYLCASSPPGTITEAFFGQGTRLTVV.

The rearrangement joins TRBV5-8 to TRBJ1-1; no clear D gene. Trimming pared 0 bases from V and 6 bases from J, leaving 15 bases between. This CDR3 has 15 residues. Germline CDR1 reads SGHTS; CDR2 reads YDEGEE. The CDR3 sequence: CASSLAPSAGPEAFF. In nucleotides, the CDR3 is TGTGCCAGCAGCTTGGCCCCAAGTGCGGGCCCTGAAGCTTTCTTT.

The chain has TRBV11-2 and TRBJ1-2; tentative D call: TRBD1 (6 bases). This CDR3 region has 16 residues. The germline gives CDR1 SGHAT, CDR2 FQNNGV. Trimming cost V 5 bases and J 4 bases, with 20 bases left between them. CDR3 sequence (DNA): TGTGCCAGCAGCCCAGGCGAGGGAATAGGGGGCTATGGCTACACCTTC. Protein product: CASSPGEGIGGYGYTF.

This clone was counted many times. The V and J genes are TRBV5-5 and TRBJ2-3; weak D call: TRBD2 (5 bases). Trimming took off 3 bases at V and 0 bases at J, with 11 bases between the two ends. This CDR3 spans 15 amino acids. Germline assignment: CDR1 SGHKS and CDR2 YYEKEE (reference sequence). The CDR3 DNA reads TGTGCCAGCAGCTCATTAGCGCGCAGCACAGATACGCAGTATTTT. Its translation: CASSSLARSTDTQYF.

This clone showed up just a few times. The rearrangement links TRBV27 to TRBJ2-3, with 8 bases matching TRBD1. This CDR3 has 16 residues. Germline CDR1 reads MNHEY; CDR2 reads SMNVEV (reference sequence). Trimming removed 5 bases from V and 1 base from J; junction bases left unmatched: 8. In nucleotides, the CDR3 is TGTGCCAGCAGTCAACCGGACAGGGCAGGCACAGATACGCAGTATTTT. This sequence encodes CASSQPDRAGTDTQYF.

The J gene is TRBJ1-5, the V gene TRBV5-1; 9 bases are a match to TRBD1. This CDR3 region has 15 residues. The V and J ends lost 0 bases and 5 bases, in that order; junction bases with no gene match: 3. Looked up from germline, CDR1 is SGHRS and CDR2 is YFSETQ. The CDR3 region is CASSLGDREDQPQHF. CDR3 nucleotides: TGCGCCAGCAGCTTGGGGGACAGGGAGGATCAGCCCCAGCATTTT.

The V gene is TRBV6-4, the J gene TRBJ1-1; 8 nucleotides agree with TRBD1. Germline assignment: CDR1 MRHNA and CDR2 SNTAGT. V trimming: 3 bases; J trimming: 2 bases; junction bases outside the gene matches: 5. CDR3 length: 15 residues. CDR3 DNA sequence: TGTGCCAGCAGTGAACGGACAGGGATCAACACTGAAGCTTTCTTT. Its protein product is CASSERTGINTEAFF.

The chain combines TRBV11-3 with TRBJ1-4; TRBD1 agrees at 11 bases. Per germline, CDR1 SGHNT and CDR2 YENEEA. The CDR3 length is 16 residues. V trimming: 3 bases; J trimming: 4 bases; junction bases outside the gene matches: 4. The CDR3, as DNA: TGTGCCAGCAGCTTTATGGGGACAGGGGGTAATGAAAAACTGTTTTTT. This sequence encodes CASSFMGTGGNEKLFF.

This chain links TRBV2 with TRBJ2-1; D uncertain. Per the germline V gene, CDR1 is SNHLY and CDR2 is FYNNEI. Trimming took off 2 bases at V and 7 bases at J, with 6 bases between the two ends. The CDR3 is made up of 12 amino acids. The DNA of the CDR3 is TGTGCCAGCAGTGAAAGGCGGAATGAGCAGTTCTTC. Protein sequence: CASSERRNEQFF.

The chain is built from TRBV7-9 and TRBJ2-3, with a weak D call TRBD2 (5 bases). Deletions cut 1 base from V and 6 bases from J, with 14 bases between. Germline assignment: CDR1 SEHNR and CDR2 FQNEAQ (reference sequence). The CDR3 is made up of 15 amino acids. CDR3 amino acids: CASSLDTRGQDTQYF. In nucleotides, the CDR3 is TGTGCCAGCAGCTTAGACACCCGAGGGCAGGATACGCAGTATTTT.

The chain is built from TRBV18 and TRBJ1-1; D ambiguous. There are 13 residues in the CDR3. V was pared by 4 bases and J by 10 bases, with 16 bases between. Germline-derived CDR1 and CDR2 are KGHSH and LQKENI. The CDR3 nucleotides read TGTGCCAGCTCACTGGATAGGGAGATTCGAGCTTTCTTT. This gives the protein CASSLDREIRAFF. The full variable domain, in which reference TRBV18 and TRBJ1-1 provide the parts outside the CDR3, is NAGVMQNPRHLVRRRGQEARLRCSPMKGHSHVYWYRQLPEEGLKFMVYLQKENIIDESGMPKERFSAEFPKEGPSILRIQQVVRGDSAAYFCASSLDREIRAFFGQGTRLTVV.

The chain joins TRBV6-1 to TRBJ1-2, with D tentatively TRBD1 (6 bases). Germline-derived CDR1 and CDR2 are MNHNS and SASEGT. The CDR3 spans 13 residues. Trimming pared 4 bases from V and 5 bases from J, leaving 11 bases between. The CDR3 region is CASSAQGNYGYTF. The CDR3 DNA reads TGTGCCAGCAGTGCGCAGGGGAATTATGGCTACACCTTC.

The chain joins TRBV29-1 to TRBJ2-7; no definite D call. The CDR3 loop spans 11 amino acids. The ends were cut back, 5 bases at V and 7 bases at J, with 12 bases in the middle. Per the germline V gene, CDR1 is SQVTM and CDR2 is ANQGSEA. The CDR3, as DNA: TGCAGCGTTTCCCAAAATCGGGAGCAGTACTTC. As protein: CSVSQNREQYF.

The rearrangement links TRBV5-4 to TRBJ2-6; TRBD2 might be the D (7 bases). The ends were cut back, 1 base at V and 4 bases at J, with 15 bases in the middle. CDR1 is SGHNT, CDR2 YYREEE, per germline (reference sequence). The CDR3 length is 17 residues. DNA of the CDR3: TGTGCCAGCAGCTTGAACGCGGGGGCGAACGGGGCCAACGTCCTGACTTTC. This sequence encodes CASSLNAGANGANVLTF.

In its sample, this clone was seen once. This chain links TRBV3-1 (or the pseudogene TRBV3-2) with TRBJ1-3; D ambiguous. Trimming cost V 3 bases and J 2 bases, with 11 bases left between them. The CDR3 spans 15 residues. The germline CDR1 and CDR2 sequences are LGHDT and YNNKEL (reference sequence). CDR3 region: CASSQRGGPGNTIYF. Written as DNA, the CDR3 is TGTGCCAGCAGCCAGAGAGGAGGGCCTGGAAACACCATATATTTT.

V and J are TRBV29-1 and TRBJ2-5, with 8 nucleotides matching TRBD1. The CDR3 contains 13 residues. Germline V gives CDR1 SQVTM, CDR2 ANQGSEA. The J segment lost 5 bases and the V segment lost 6 bases, leaving 8 bases of the junction unmatched. The CDR3 reads CSVLGTGVETQYF. CDR3 in DNA: TGCAGCGTCCTCGGGACAGGCGTGGAGACCCAGTACTTC.

The chain recombines TRBV2 with TRBJ2-3; D might be TRBD2 (5 bases). CDR1 and CDR2 (germline): SNHLY, FYNNEI. The CDR3 extends over 12 amino acids. Trimming cost V 3 bases and J 8 bases, with 9 bases left between them. CDR3 DNA: TGTGCCAGCAGTGATACGGGAAGTACGCAGTATTTT. Amino acid sequence: CASSDTGSTQYF.

Here the CDR3 DNA reads TGTGCCAGCAGGGGACCCGGGACAGAGAATTCACCCCTCCACTTT. Amino acids: CASRGPGTENSPLHF. The chain recombines TRBV9 with TRBJ1-6; 7 nucleotides line up with TRBD1. Germline V gene lookup returns CDR1 SGDLS and CDR2 YYNGEE. This CDR3 is built from 15 residues. V trimming: 5 bases; J trimming: 7 bases; junction bases outside the gene matches: 9. Full variable domain (missing parts from reference TRBV9 and TRBJ1-6): DSGVTQTPKHLITATGQRVTLRCSPRSGDLSVYWYQQSLDQGLQFLIQYYNGEERAKGNILERFSAQQFPDLHSELNLSSLELGDSALYFCASRGPGTENSPLHFGNGTRLTVT.

The chain recombines TRBV5-1 with TRBJ2-1; D uncertain. Germline assignment: CDR1 SGHRS and CDR2 YFSETQ. The CDR3 spans 15 residues. V was pared by 0 bases and J by 0 bases, with 7 bases between. For the CDR3, the DNA is TGCGCCAGCAGCTTGGCGGGTAGCTCCTACAATGAGCAGTTCTTC. Amino acids: CASSLAGSSYNEQFF.